This TCR beta chain was observed in a study of response to subunit inactivated influenza vaccine. CDR1 is SEHNR, CDR2 FQNEAQ, per germline (reference sequence). The CDR3 totals 14 residues. With 5 bases clipped from V and 12 bases from J, the junction kept 7 bases outside the gene matches. TCRdb re-analysed the RT-PCR reads in MiXCR, keeping a single row per CDR3 protein. The sample lists more than 550,000 distinct CDR3 sequences; around 11% were seen once. The V and J genes are TRBV7-9 and TRBJ2-1; 13 nucleotides line up with TRBD2. The TCR sequence derives from a middle-aged man who received an inactivated influenza vaccine. This sample comprised PBMCs from blood, obtained on the day of vaccination. The CDR3 loop is CASSRTSGGEVQFF. The CDR3 DNA is TGTGCCAGCAGCCGGACTAGCGGGGGAGAGGTGCAGTTCTTC. Combining the CDR3 with reference TRBV7-9 and TRBJ2-1 gives the whole variable domain DTGVSQNPRHKITKRGQNVTFRCDPISEHNRLYWYRQTLGQGPEFLTYFQNEAQLEKSRLLSDRFSAERPKGSFSTLEIQRTEQGDSAMYLCASSRTSGGEVQFFGPGTRLTVL.